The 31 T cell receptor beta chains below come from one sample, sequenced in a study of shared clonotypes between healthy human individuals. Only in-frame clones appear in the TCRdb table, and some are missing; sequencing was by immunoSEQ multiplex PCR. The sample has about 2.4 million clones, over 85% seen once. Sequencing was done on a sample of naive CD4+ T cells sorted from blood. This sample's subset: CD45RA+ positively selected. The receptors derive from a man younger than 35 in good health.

The CDR3 sequence: CASSLRGASESPLHF. CDR3 DNA sequence: TGCGCCAGCAGCTTGCGGGGGGCGTCGGAATCACCCCTCCACTTT. The chain couples TRBV5-1 to TRBJ1-6; weak D call: TRBD1 (6 bases). The CDR3 is made up of 15 amino acids. Germline CDR1 and CDR2: SGHRS and YFSETQ. V was clipped by 1 base and J by 10 bases, with 15 bases between them. Full variable domain (missing parts from reference TRBV5-1 and TRBJ1-6): KAGVTQTPRYLIKTRGQQVTLSCSPISGHRSVSWYQQTPGQGLQFLFEYFSETQRNKGNFPGRFSGRQFSNSRSEMNVSTLELGDSALYLCASSLRGASESPLHFGNGTRLTVT.

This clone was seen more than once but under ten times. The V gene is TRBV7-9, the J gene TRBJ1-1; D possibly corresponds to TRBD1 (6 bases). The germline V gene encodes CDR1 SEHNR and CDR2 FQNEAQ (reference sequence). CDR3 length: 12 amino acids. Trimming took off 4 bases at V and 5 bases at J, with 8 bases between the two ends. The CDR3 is CASSSTGTEAFF. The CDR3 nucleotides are TGTGCCAGCAGCTCAACAGGGACTGAAGCTTTCTTT.

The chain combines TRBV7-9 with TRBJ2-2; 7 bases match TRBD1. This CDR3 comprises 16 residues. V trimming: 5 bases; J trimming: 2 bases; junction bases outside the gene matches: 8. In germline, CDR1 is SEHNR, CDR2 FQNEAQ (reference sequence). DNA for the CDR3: TGTGCCAGCAGCCGCCTCCGGGACAGAAACACCGGGGAGCTGTTTTTT. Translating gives CASSRLRDRNTGELFF.

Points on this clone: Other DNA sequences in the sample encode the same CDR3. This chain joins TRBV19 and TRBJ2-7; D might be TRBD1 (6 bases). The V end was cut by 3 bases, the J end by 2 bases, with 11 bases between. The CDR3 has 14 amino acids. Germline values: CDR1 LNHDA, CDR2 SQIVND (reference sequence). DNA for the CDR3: TGTGCCAGTAGTATCGGTCAGGGGACCTACGAGCAGTACTTC. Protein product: CASSIGQGTYEQYF.

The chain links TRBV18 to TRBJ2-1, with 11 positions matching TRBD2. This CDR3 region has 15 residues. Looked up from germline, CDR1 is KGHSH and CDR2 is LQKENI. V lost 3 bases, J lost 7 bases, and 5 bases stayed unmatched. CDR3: CASSPLGLAENEQFF. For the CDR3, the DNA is TGTGCCAGCTCACCCCTGGGACTAGCGGAAAATGAGCAGTTCTTC.

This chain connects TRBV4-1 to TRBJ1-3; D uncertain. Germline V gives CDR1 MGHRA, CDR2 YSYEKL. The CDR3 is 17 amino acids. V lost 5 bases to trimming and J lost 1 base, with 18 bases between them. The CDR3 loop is CASSARGRRGSGNTIYF. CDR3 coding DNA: TGCGCCAGCAGCGCACGAGGCCGGCGTGGTTCTGGAAACACCATATATTTT.

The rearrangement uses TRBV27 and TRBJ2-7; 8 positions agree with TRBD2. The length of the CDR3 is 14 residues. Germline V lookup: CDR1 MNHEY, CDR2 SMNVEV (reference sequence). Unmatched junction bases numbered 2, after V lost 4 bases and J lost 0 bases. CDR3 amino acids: CASSWSGSSYEQYF. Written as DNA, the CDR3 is TGTGCCAGCAGTTGGAGCGGGAGCTCCTACGAGCAGTACTTC.

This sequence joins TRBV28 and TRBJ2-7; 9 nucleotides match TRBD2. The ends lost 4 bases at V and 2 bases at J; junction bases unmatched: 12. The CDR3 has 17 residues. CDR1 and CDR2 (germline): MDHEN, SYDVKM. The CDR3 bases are TGTGCCAGCAGTTCCGCAGCGGGAGGTACGATGACCTACGAGCAGTACTTC. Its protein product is CASSSAAGGTMTYEQYF.

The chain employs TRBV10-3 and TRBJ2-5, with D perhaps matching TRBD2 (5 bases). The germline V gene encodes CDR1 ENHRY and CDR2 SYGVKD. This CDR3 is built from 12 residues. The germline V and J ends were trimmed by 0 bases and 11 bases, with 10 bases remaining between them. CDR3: CAISESGWEQYF. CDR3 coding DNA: TGTGCCATCAGTGAGTCAGGGTGGGAGCAGTACTTC.

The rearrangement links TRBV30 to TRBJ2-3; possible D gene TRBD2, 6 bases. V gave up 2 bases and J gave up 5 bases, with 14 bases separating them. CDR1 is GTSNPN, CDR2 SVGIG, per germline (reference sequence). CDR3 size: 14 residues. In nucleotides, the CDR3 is TGTGCCTGGAGTCCGGGACTTCAGGGAGATACGCAGTATTTT. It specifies CAWSPGLQGDTQYF.

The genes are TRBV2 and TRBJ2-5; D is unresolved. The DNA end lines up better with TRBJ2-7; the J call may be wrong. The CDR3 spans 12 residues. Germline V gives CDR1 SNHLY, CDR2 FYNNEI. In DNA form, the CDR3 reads TGTGCCAGCAGTGTTCTTTCCTACGAGCAGTACTTC. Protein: CASSVLSYEQYF.

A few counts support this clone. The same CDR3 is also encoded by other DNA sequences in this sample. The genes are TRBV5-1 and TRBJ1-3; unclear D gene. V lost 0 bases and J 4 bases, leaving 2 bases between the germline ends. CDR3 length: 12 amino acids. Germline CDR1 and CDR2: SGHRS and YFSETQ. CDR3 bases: TGCGCCAGCAGCTTGGAAGGAAACACCATATATTTT. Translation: CASSLEGNTIYF.

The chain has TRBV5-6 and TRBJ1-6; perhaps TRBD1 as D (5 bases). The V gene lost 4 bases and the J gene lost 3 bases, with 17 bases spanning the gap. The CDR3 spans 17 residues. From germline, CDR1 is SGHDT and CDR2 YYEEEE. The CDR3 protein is CASSPLRAVGYNSPLHF. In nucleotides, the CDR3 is TGTGCCAGCAGCCCCCTCAGGGCGGTCGGCTATAATTCACCCCTCCACTTT.

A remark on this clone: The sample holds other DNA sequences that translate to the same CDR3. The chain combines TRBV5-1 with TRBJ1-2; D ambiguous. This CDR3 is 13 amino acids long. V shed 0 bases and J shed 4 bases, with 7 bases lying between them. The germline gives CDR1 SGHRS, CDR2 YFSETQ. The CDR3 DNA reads TGCGCCAGCAGCTTGGATTCGGGCTATGGCTACACCTTC. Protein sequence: CASSLDSGYGYTF. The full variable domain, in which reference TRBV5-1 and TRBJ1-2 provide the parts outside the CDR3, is KAGVTQTPRYLIKTRGQQVTLSCSPISGHRSVSWYQQTPGQGLQFLFEYFSETQRNKGNFPGRFSGRQFSNSRSEMNVSTLELGDSALYLCASSLDSGYGYTFGSGTRLTVV.

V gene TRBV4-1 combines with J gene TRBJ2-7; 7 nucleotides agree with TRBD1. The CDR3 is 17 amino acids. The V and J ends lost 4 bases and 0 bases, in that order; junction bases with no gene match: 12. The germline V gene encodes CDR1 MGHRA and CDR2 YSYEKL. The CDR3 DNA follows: TGCGCCAGCAGCCGAGAAATCGGACAGGCGAACTCCTACGAGCAGTACTTC. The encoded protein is CASSREIGQANSYEQYF.

CDR3 in amino acids: CASSWGTVSNEKLFF. The CDR3 DNA reads as TGCGCCAGCAGCTGGGGGACAGTGTCTAATGAAAAACTGTTTTTT. The chain employs TRBV5-1 and TRBJ1-4; 7 bases align to TRBD1. J was trimmed by 3 bases and V by 3 bases; bases with no gene match: 5. Per germline, CDR1 SGHRS and CDR2 YFSETQ. CDR3 size: 15 residues.

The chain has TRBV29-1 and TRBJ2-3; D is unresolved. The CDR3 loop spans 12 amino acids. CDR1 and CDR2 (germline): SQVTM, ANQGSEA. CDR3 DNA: TGCACCATCGTGGGCCTCACAGATACGCAGTATTTT. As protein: CTIVGLTDTQYF.

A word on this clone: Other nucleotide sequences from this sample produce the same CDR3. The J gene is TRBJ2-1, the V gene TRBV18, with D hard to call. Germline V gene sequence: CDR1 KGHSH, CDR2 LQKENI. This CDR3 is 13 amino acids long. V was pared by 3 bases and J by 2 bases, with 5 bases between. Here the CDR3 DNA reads TGTGCCAGCTCACCGGAAACCTACAATGAGCAGTTCTTC. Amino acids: CASSPETYNEQFF. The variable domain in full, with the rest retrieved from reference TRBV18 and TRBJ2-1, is NAGVMQNPRHLVRRRGQEARLRCSPMKGHSHVYWYRQLPEEGLKFMVYLQKENIIDESGMPKERFSAEFPKEGPSILRIQQVVRGDSAAYFCASSPETYNEQFFGPGTRLTVL.

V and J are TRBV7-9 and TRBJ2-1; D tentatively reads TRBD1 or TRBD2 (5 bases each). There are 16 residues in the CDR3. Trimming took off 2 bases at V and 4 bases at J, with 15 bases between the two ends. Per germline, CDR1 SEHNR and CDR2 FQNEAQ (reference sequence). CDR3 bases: TGTGCCAGCAGCTTAAACCCCATGGGGGTATACAATGAGCAGTTCTTC. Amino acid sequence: CASSLNPMGVYNEQFF.

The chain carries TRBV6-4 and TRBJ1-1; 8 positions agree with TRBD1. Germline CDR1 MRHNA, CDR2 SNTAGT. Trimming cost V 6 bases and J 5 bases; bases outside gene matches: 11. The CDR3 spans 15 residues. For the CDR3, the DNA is TGTGCCAGCAGAGGACAGGGTACGAGAGGAACTGAAGCTTTCTTT. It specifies CASRGQGTRGTEAFF.

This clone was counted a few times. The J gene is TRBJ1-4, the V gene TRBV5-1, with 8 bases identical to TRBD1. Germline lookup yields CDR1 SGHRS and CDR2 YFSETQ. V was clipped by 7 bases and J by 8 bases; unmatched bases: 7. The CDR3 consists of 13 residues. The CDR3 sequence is CASAPGGNEKLFF. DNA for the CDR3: TGCGCCAGCGCTCCAGGGGGCAACGAAAAACTGTTTTTT.

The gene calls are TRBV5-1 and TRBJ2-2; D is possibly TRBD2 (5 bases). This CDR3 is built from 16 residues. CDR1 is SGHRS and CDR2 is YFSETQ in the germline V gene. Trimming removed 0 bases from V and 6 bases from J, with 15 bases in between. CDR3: CASSLEWLALSGELFF. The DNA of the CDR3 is TGCGCCAGCAGCTTGGAATGGCTAGCCCTCTCCGGGGAGCTGTTTTTT.

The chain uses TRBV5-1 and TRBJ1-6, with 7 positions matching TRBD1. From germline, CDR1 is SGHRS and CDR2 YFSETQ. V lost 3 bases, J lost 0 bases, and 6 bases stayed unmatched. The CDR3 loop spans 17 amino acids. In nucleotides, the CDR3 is TGCGCCAGCAGCTCGGGACAGTACAGCTCCTATAATTCACCCCTCCACTTT. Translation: CASSSGQYSSYNSPLHF.

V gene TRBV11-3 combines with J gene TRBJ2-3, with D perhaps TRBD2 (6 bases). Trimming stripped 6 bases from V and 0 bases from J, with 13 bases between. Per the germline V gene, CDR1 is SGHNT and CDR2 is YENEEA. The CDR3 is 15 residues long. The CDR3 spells CASSRDGTSTDTQYF. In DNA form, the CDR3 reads TGTGCCAGCAGTCGCGACGGGACTAGCACAGATACGCAGTATTTT.

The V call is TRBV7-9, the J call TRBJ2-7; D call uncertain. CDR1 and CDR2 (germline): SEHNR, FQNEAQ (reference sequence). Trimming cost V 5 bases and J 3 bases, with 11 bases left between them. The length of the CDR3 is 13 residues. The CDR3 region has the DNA TGTGCCAGCAGCCCCGACGTACTCTACGAGCAGTACTTC. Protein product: CASSPDVLYEQYF.

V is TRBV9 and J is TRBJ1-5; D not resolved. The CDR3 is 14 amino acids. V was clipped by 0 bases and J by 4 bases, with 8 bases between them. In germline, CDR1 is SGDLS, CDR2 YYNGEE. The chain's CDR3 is CASSVGHQNQPQHF. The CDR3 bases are TGTGCCAGCAGCGTAGGACACCAGAATCAGCCCCAGCATTTT.

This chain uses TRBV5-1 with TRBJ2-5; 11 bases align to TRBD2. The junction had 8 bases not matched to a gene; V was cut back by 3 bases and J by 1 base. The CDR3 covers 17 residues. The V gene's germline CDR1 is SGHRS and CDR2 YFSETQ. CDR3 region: CASSSSSGGHFQETQYF. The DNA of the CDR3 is TGCGCCAGCAGCTCTTCTAGCGGGGGGCATTTCCAAGAGACCCAGTACTTC.

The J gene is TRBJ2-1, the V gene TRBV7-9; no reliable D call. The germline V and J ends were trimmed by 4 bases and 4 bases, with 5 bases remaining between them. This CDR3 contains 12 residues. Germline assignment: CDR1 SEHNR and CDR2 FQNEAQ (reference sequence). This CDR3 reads CASSYGYNEQFF. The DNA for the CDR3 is TGTGCCAGCAGCTACGGGTACAATGAGCAGTTCTTC. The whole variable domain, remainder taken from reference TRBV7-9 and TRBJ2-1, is DTGVSQNPRHKITKRGQNVTFRCDPISEHNRLYWYRQTLGQGPEFLTYFQNEAQLEKSRLLSDRFSAERPKGSFSTLEIQRTEQGDSAMYLCASSYGYNEQFFGPGTRLTVL.

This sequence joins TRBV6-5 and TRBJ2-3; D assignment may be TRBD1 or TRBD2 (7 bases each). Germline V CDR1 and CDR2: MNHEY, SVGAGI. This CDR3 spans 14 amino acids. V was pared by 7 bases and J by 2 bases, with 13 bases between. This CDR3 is CASTRGGFTDTQYF. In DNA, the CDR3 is TGTGCCAGCACCAGGGGGGGCTTCACAGATACGCAGTATTTT.

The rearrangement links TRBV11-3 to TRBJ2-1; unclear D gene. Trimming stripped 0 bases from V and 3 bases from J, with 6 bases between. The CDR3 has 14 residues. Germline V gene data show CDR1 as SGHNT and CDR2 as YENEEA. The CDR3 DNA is TGTGCCAGCAGCTTAGATGGGGACTACAATGAGCAGTTCTTC. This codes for CASSLDGDYNEQFF.

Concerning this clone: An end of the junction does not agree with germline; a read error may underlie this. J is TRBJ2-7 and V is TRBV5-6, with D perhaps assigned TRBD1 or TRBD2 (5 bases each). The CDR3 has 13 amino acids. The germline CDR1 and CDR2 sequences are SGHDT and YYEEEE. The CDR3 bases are TGTGCCAGCATCCCTACTCTTGAGGGGCGATGTCAGTTC. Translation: CASIPTLEGRCQF.